This T cell receptor beta chain comes out of a study of cytomegalovirus exposure and HLA in healthy donors. Whole-study context: Inside one of the first data releases sat about 85 million unique TCRs taken from HLA-typed donors.

A word on this clone: Its matching antigen is unknown.

Study observations and caveats: Sequencing had likely introduced a cluster of highly shared sequence variants as an artifact. A list of 164 TCR beta chains associated with cytomegalovirus was given.

With 60 Vbeta and 13 Jbeta primers, the PCR was carried out. Original methodology: In a later analysis, around 11 million of 65 million to 90 million unique beta chains occurred in at least two donors. TCRdb keeps only in-frame clones here, not all; method: immunoSEQ multiplex PCR. The V and J calls and the clone size are those of that table, but D and trimming were determined from the DNA. The sample features 150,000 or so clones, with roughly 2% in its top ten. Trimming removed 0 bases at V and 7 bases at J, with 9 bases between. Germline CDR1 SGHDN, CDR2 FVKESK. The CDR3 spans 13 residues. The chain has TRBV14 and TRBJ1-2; D is possibly TRBD1 (5 bases). Material for sequencing was PBMCs. This TCR was recovered from a man aged 30-40 years in good health and CMV-seronegative. CDR3: CASSQDLDIGYTF. The CDR3 region has the DNA TGTGCCAGCAGCCAAGATCTGGACATTGGCTACACCTTC.